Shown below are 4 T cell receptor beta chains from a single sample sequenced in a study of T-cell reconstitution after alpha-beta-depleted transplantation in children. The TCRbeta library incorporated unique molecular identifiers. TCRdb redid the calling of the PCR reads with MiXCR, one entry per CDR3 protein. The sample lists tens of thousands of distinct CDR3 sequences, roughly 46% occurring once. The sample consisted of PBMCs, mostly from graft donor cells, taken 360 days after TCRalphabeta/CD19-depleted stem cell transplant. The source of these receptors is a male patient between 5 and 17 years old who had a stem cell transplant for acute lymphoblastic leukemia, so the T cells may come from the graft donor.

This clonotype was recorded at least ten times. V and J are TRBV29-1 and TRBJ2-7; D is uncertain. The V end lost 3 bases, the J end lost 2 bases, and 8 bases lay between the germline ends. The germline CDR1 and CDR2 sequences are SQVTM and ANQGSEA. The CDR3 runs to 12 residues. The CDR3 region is CSVEGRPYEQYF. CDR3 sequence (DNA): TGCAGCGTTGAGGGCAGACCCTACGAGCAGTACTTC.

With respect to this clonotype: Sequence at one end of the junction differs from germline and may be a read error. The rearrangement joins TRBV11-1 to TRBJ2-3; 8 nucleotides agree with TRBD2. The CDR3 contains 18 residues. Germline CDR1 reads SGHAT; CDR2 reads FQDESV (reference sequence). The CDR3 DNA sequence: TGTGCCAGCAGCTTAGGGCCCCCAACGGGAGGGCAAACAGATACGCCGTATTTT. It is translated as CASSLGPPTGGQTDTPYF. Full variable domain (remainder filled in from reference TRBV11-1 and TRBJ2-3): EAEVAQSPRYKITEKSQAVAFWCDPISGHATLYWYRQILGQGPELLVQFQDESVVDDSQLPKDRFSAERLKGVDSTLKIQPAELGDSAMYLCASSLGPPTGGQTDTPYFGPGTRLTVL.

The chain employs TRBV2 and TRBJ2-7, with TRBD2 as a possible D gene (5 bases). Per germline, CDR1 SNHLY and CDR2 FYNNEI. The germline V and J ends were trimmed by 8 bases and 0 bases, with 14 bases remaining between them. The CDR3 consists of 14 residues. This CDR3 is CASGFFAGSYEQYF. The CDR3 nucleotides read TGTGCCAGCGGCTTTTTTGCGGGCTCCTACGAGCAGTACTTC.

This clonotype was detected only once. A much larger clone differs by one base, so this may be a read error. The CDR3 DNA follows: TGTGCCAGCAGCCATGATTCGGTACTAGCGTCGTACGAGCAGTACTTC. Translation: CASSHDSVLASYEQYF. The genes are TRBV3-1 and TRBJ2-7; 7 nucleotides match TRBD2. Germline values: CDR1 LGHDT, CDR2 YNNKEL (reference sequence). This CDR3 is 16 amino acids long. With V trimmed by 3 bases and J by 4 bases, 12 bases remained unmatched.